This T cell receptor (beta chain) was captured in a study of blood T cells in healthy people across ages. With a J-beta primer mix and a sample-barcoded 5' primer, a second PCR ran 7 to 11 cycles. Each cDNA molecule was tagged by a template-switch adaptor with 12 random nucleotides. Every sample returned 2.5 million or more CDR3-containing paired-end reads. TCRdb called the 5' RACE reads again in MiXCR, with one record for every CDR3 protein. The table lists some 1.8 million distinct CDR3 sequences, 35% to 50% of them singletons, with 23% in the top ten. Researchers collected about 9.7 milliliters of peripheral blood from every single donor. The CDR3 has 14 residues. With V trimmed by 8 bases and J by 4 bases, 7 bases remained unmatched.

The origin of this receptor is a human donor in good health. V and J are TRBV12-3 or TRBV12-4 and TRBJ2-5, with TRBD2 identical over 10 bases. Sequencing used blood. In nucleotides, the CDR3 is TGTGCCAGCGGGCTAGCGGGGGCGGGAGAGACCCAGTACTTC. The encoded protein is CASGLAGAGETQYF.